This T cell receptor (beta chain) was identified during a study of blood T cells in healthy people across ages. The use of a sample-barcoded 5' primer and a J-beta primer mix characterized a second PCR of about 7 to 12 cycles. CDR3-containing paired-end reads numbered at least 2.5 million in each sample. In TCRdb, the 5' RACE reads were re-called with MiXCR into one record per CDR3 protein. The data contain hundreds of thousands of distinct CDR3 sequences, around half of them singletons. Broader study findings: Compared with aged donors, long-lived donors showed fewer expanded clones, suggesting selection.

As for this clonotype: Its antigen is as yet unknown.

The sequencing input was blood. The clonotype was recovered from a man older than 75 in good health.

The CDR3 region has the DNA TGCAGCGTTGAAGCCGGCGGAGGGGCCAACGTCCTGACTTTC. Residues: CSVEAGGGANVLTF. The gene calls are TRBV29-1 and TRBJ2-6; D is undetermined. Trimming shortened V by 1 base and J by 4 bases, and 8 bases separated the two germline ends. Germline values: CDR1 SQVTM, CDR2 ANQGSEA. The CDR3 sequence is 14 residues long.